This T cell receptor beta chain came from a study of T-cell reconstitution after alpha-beta-depleted transplantation in children. Concerning this clonotype: Antigen specificity is unknown.

The CDR3 spans 14 residues. From germline, CDR1 is MNHEY and CDR2 SVGAGI. V shed 5 bases and J shed 5 bases, with 15 bases lying between them. Notes on the study in general: Some patients showed high day-60 TCRbeta diversity, which derived from surviving recipient T cells and thymic progenitors. Expanded graft clones numbering several hundred reportedly gave rise to alpha-beta T cells about two months after transplant.

For TCRbeta, the library was prepared with unique molecular identifiers. TCRdb fed the PCR reads into MiXCR, producing one record per CDR3 protein. The sample includes fewer than 350,000 distinct CDR3 sequences, 10% of them seen just once. The origin of this receptor is a boy under three years old with acute myeloid leukemia, due to receive a stem cell transplant. The chain employs TRBV6-5 and TRBJ1-2, with D possibly TRBD1 on 6 matching bases. Sample: PBMCs, taken before TCRalphabeta/CD19-depleted stem cell transplant. In DNA form, the CDR3 reads TGTGCCAGCAGTCTACACCGGGACAATTATGGCTACACCTTC. Protein: CASSLHRDNYGYTF.